The TCR beta chain under discussion was sequenced for a study of cytomegalovirus exposure and HLA in healthy donors (dated by TCRdb to about 2017). Background for the entire study: In an earlier analysis of roughly 590 of the donors, 276 Gb of sequence data and 90 million to 120 million unique TCR beta sequences from roughly 180 million T cells were reported. Around 320 gigabases of sequencing data and around 87 million unique TCR sequences were included in an early release covering 550 to 800 HLA-typed donors. The genetic ancestry cluster associated with self-reported Caucasian donors included 70% to 85% of the roughly 410 genotyped donors. The aim of the study was to test whether cataloging public T cell receptors could identify signatures of past pathogen exposure. The study used immunosequencing to profile the T cell repertoires of 666 subjects and linked those repertoires to cytomegalovirus serostatus. A separate validation cohort of approximately 130 different subjects was used in addition to the 666-subject first cohort. The study combined high-throughput TCR immunosequencing, statistical association of individual TCRs with disease status, and machine learning to predict cytomegalovirus infection status. A later analysis re-analyzed previously published TCR beta repertoires from 666 donors and added high-resolution HLA genotyping to study TCR occurrence patterns. Rather than using new phenotypic data, the later analysis identified candidate immune exposures from TCR beta sequences and from how often those sequences occurred across donors. An earlier analysis of several hundred of the donors applied high-throughput TCR beta sequencing to assess whether each TCR beta V gene segment acted as functional or pseudogenic. Donor age, sex, ethnicity and CMV serostatus were compiled together with the repertoire data. A later genetic analysis used genome-wide SNP genotypes for about 65% of the roughly 670 donors, treating that subset as a discovery cohort. All discovery cohort repertoires had been generated on a single sequencing platform. HLA typing covered class I and class II loci at four-digit resolution. Typing coverage varied by locus: roughly 629-640 donors for A, B, C, DRB1 and DQB1; approximately 500 for DQA1; some 610 for DPA1; roughly 470 for DPB1. Roughly 5 DR-DQ haplotypes were handled as single units for association and clustering because linkage in the cohort was strong. Across roughly 420 genotyped donors of the cohort, an average of about 250,000 unique TCR beta nucleotide sequences per donor were sequenced, and roughly a sixth of those sequences were non-productive. Points the paper makes about the study in general: A total of 150 to 200 TCR beta chains were listed by the study as associated with cytomegalovirus. The only immune exposure information available for the cohort was CMV serostatus. It was suggested by the authors that the approach could potentially be generalized to other disease states and immunological phenotypes. While some public TCRs were present in many individuals, most TCR sequences turned up only very rarely across donors. The cohort was sequenced for TCR beta chains only, and without alpha or paired-chain data the features that could be detected were limited. According to a later analysis, most CMV-associated TCR beta chains appeared to be HLA-restricted, and the HLA associations seemed to be driven largely by CMV exposure. The classifier was reported to diagnose cytomegalovirus status with high specificity and sensitivity in both the original and validation cohorts. Over 15 rarely observed V segments, including chromosome 9 orphons, were excluded from the earlier analysis of just under 600 of the donors because counts were too low. According to a later analysis, parvovirus B19, influenza, CMV and Epstein-Barr virus appeared linked to several top co-occurrence clusters. Linkage disequilibrium might explain the correlated functional status among segregating V segments, but an unknown experimental factor could not be excluded. A further reported finding was that TCR beta sequences accurately predicted the HLA-A and HLA-B alleles for most subjects in the first cohort. A cluster of highly shared sequence variants was judged likely to be a technical artifact of the sequencing pipeline. Some IMGT-functional V segments, including TRBV6-2 and TRBV6-3, could not be distinguished by the 87-base-pair reads and were therefore excluded. An association between a missense DCLRE1C variant and V-gene and J-gene trimming of TCR beta chains was found in a later genetic analysis and replicated in an independent cohort. A later analysis found that TCR association rates varied across HLA loci, with DRB1 alleles showing the most associated TCRs and HLA-C alleles the fewest. A later analysis found that HLA-associated TCR beta chains were more clonally expanded and had lower generation probabilities than equally common non-associated chains. A few of the identified cytomegalovirus-associated TCR beta chains were confirmed in vitro to be specific for cytomegalovirus antigens. Broadly in line with IMGT annotations, most TCR beta V segments showed up in productive rearrangements about 87% or about 30% of the time in an earlier analysis of under 700 of the donors. Because HLA typing was unavailable for some donors at each locus, only the typed subset was used in association tests. Roughly uniform sequencing depth across donors was assumed in presence/absence analyses, although this assumption may not hold. A later analysis associated approximately 17,000 TCR beta sequences with specific HLA alleles at a false discovery rate of 0.05. A later genetic analysis reported fewer N-insertions in productive TCRs among donors in an Asian-associated ancestry cluster than the roughly 640-donor mean. Strong co-occurrence of HLA alleles, especially DR and DQ, made assigning TCR associations to individual alleles difficult.

On this clone: The antigen it recognizes is unknown. Per-base quality was not reported, and no clone a single base away is much larger than it.

Libraries were made using the immunoSEQ multiplex PCR assay. A mixture of 60 forward primers for TCR Vbeta segments and 13 reverse primers for TCR Jbeta segments was used in the multiplex PCR. A multiplex PCR assay on genomic DNA amplified the CDR3 region of rearranged TCR beta genes. Amplified TCR beta libraries were sequenced as 87-base-pair reads on the Illumina HiSeq System. The original methods were these. In a later analysis, 80 million or so unique TCR beta chains were counted across the approximately 640 repertoires, and around 10 million of these chains were shared by at least two donors. To remove PCR and sequencing errors, raw reads were error-corrected and collapsed into unique sequences using a nearest-neighbor algorithm that merged closely related sequences. CDR3 sequences were aligned to IMGT reference sequences to assign V, D and J gene segments. For a sequence to be retained, at least a six-nucleotide match to both a V gene segment and a J gene segment was required. A rearrangement counted as productive if the CDR3 had no stop codons and remained in frame with V and J, and every other rearrangement counted as non-productive. CDR3 was defined by IMGT convention, running from the second conserved V-encoded cysteine to the conserved J-encoded phenylalanine. Sequences without an unambiguous match to a single V gene segment were excluded from the earlier analysis of 450 to 650 of the donors. In an earlier analysis of approximately 610 of the donors, V segments were called functional above 56.7% productive rearrangements and were called segregating when the between-donor standard deviation exceeded 5%. To diagnose cytomegalovirus status from the catalog of TCR beta chain sequences, a statistical classification framework was built. A later analysis assigned V and J genes by comparing TCR nucleotide sequences with IMGT/GENE-DB human TR gene sequences. A later analysis assigned CDR3 sequences and most-parsimonious VDJ recombination scenarios with the TCRdist pipeline. A later analysis defined each TCR beta chain by its CDR3 amino acid sequence plus V-gene family, and excluded reads lacking a unique V-gene family. A later analysis removed 450 to 600 highly shared, low-generation-probability nucleotide sequences to deal with suspected cross-contamination and a sequencing artifact. For each public chain, a later analysis derived a clonal expansion index from normalized ranks of inferred template counts within each repertoire. A later analysis computed generation probabilities with a VDJ recombination model fitted to out-of-frame rearrangements, and checked the results against IGoR. In a later analysis, hypergeometric tests were used to score TCR-TCR, TCR-HLA and TCR-CMV co-occurrence, with a repertoire-size bias correction applied to TCR pairs. A later analysis estimated false discovery rates by permuting HLA or CMV assignments 20 times. In a later analysis, co-occurring TCRs were grouped using DBSCAN, with TCRdist sequence similarity added in when clustering inside HLA-allele-positive subsets. Repertoires with fewer than 30,000 or more than 120,000 public chains were left out of co-occurrence clustering, as were a handful of repertoires with anomalous nucleotide sharing. In TCRdb, the immuneACCESS table is reduced to in-frame sequences with V and J assigned. These tables do not hold every clone; where another copy was compared, an unresolved V gene accounts for under half, and the others remain unexplained. That table is the source of V, J and clone size, and D and trimming were worked out from the DNA. The sample yields 120,000 to 150,000 clones; 60% to 85% were counted once. Together, the top ten hold 6.5% to 8% of the sample.

The cohort consisted of 600 to 750 healthy bone marrow donors. All cohort members were sampled while nominally healthy, although unrecorded immune exposures were likely present. The donor was CMV seropositive and was included in the group of 250 to 350 seropositive cohort members. Every donor gave a peripheral blood sample, and the peripheral blood mononuclear cells from that sample were used for TCR beta sequencing. The Qiagen DNeasy Blood Extraction Kit was used to extract genomic DNA from the blood cell samples. From cysteine to phenylalanine, the CDR3 is 13 amino acids long. Solely the CDR3 DNA is kept, with 39 bases framed from the first base. Trimming takes 4 bases from V and 5 bases from J, and the germline ends sit 11 bases apart. CDR1 MNHNS and CDR2 SASEGT are derived from the germline V gene.

Sequencing was carried out using PBMCs. The rearrangement combines TRBV6-1 with TRBJ1-1; the D gene is possibly TRBD1, with 5 bases matching. The receptor's source is a woman in her forties in good health and CMV-seropositive. DNA sequence: TGTGCCAGCAGTGGGGGGGAGAGGACTGAAGCTTTCTTT. Its protein is CASSGGERTEAFF.